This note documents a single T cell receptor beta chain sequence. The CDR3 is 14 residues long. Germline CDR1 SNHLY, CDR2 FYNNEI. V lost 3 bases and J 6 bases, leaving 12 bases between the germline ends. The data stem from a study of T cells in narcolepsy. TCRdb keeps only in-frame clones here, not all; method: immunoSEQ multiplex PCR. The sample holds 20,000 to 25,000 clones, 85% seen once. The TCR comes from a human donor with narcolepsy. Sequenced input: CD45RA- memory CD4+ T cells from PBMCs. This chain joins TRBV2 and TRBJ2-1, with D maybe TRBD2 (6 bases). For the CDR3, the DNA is TGTGCCAGCAGTGAGGTTGGGGGAGGCAATGAGCAGTTCTTC. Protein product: CASSEVGGGNEQFF.